A selection of T cell receptor beta chains follows, all from one sample in a study of identical twins. A single record per CDR3 protein comes from TCRdb applying MiXCR to the 5' RACE reads. In the table there are fewer than 800,000 distinct CDR3 sequences, roughly 7.1% of which are singletons. These same data were also listed under a study on yellow fever vaccine responses in identical twins.

The specimen sequenced was PBMCs. Receptors originate from a young woman in good health. CDR3s include the opening cysteine and the closing phenylalanine or tryptophan. D genes are given only for firm matches. Only part of the rows carry a size: once, few, many, or a class if the clone is expanded.

v_gene	abundance	j_gene	d_gene	CDR3nt	CDR3aa
TRBV15	few	TRBJ2-1	.	TGTGCCACCAAGGGGCAGCTCTCCTACAATGAGCAGTTCTTC	CATKGQLSYNEQFF
TRBV12-3/TRBV12-4	.	TRBJ1-4	.	TGTGCCAGCAGTTTCATTGCAACTAATGAAAAACTGTTTTTT	CASSFIATNEKLFF
TRBV10-1	.	TRBJ2-1	TRBD1	TGCGCCAGCAGTACTGGACAGGGTCTCCACAATGAGCAGTTCTTC	CASSTGQGLHNEQFF
TRBV2	few	TRBJ1-2	.	TGTGCCAGCAGTGTCCAGTCGGGGGAGCCTTTCTATGGCTACACCTTC	CASSVQSGEPFYGYTF
TRBV19	.	TRBJ2-1	.	TGTGCCAGTAGTATTAATCGGGGACCAATCTACAATGAGCAGTTCTTC	CASSINRGPIYNEQFF
TRBV20-1	few	TRBJ2-5	.	TGCAGTGCTACCACTGGCGGGGCCATCCAAGAGACCCAGTACTTC	CSATTGGAIQETQYF
TRBV2	many	TRBJ2-1	TRBD2	TGTGCCAGCCAGGGACTAGCGGTGAATGAGCAGTTCTTC	CASQGLAVNEQFF
TRBV27	few	TRBJ2-4	.	TGTGCCAGCAGTCCAATACCAGGGGTGGGGAACATTCAGTACTTC	CASSPIPGVGNIQYF
TRBV12-3/TRBV12-4	few	TRBJ2-1	TRBD2	TGTGCCAGCAGTTTTCGTCTAGCGGAGGACAATGAGCAGTTCTTC	CASSFRLAEDNEQFF
TRBV12-3/TRBV12-4	.	TRBJ2-5	TRBD2	TGTGCCAGCAGTTTTGGAAGCGGGAGGGCACAAGAGACCCAGTACTTC	CASSFGSGRAQETQYF
TRBV12-3/TRBV12-4	few	TRBJ1-2	TRBD1	TGTGCCAGCAGTAACGGACAGGGGCCTATAACCTTC	CASSNGQGPITF
TRBV7-9	.	TRBJ2-3	.	TGTGCCAGCGGCATACGGGACACAGATACGCAGTATTTT	CASGIRDTDTQYF
TRBV28	few	TRBJ2-5	TRBD1	TGTGCCAGCAGTTTTAACAGGGGGTCGGGGGTGACCCAGTACTTC	CASSFNRGSGVTQYF
TRBV20-1	.	TRBJ2-3	.	TGCAGTGCTAGATGGGGGCCGGGACGAGATACGCAGTATTTT	CSARWGPGRDTQYF
TRBV7-8	.	TRBJ2-3	TRBD2	TGTGCCAGCAGCTTACTTCTTAGCGGGGGGGCAGAAGATACGCAGTATTTT	CASSLLLSGGAEDTQYF
TRBV5-6	.	TRBJ2-7	TRBD1	TGTGCCAGCAGCTACTGGACAGGGGGCCTTACCTACGAGCAGTACTTC	CASSYWTGGLTYEQYF
TRBV9	many	TRBJ2-3	TRBD2	TGTGCCAGCAGCGCACCTCAGCGGGGGGGGGCAGATACGCAGTATTTT	CASSAPQRGGADTQYF
TRBV7-9	.	TRBJ2-5	.	TGTGCCAGCAGCTTAGGTTCCAGATACCAAGAGACCCAGTACTTC	CASSLGSRYQETQYF
TRBV6-1	few	TRBJ2-5	.	TGTGCCAGCACGAGAACGGGGACCCAAGAGACCCAGTACTTC	CASTRTGTQETQYF
TRBV12-3/TRBV12-4	many	TRBJ1-5	.	TGTGCCAGTGCCCAGGGCGGAAATCAGCCCCAGCATTTT	CASAQGGNQPQHF
TRBV3-1	few	TRBJ2-1	.	TGTGCCAGCAGCCAAACAGCCGAGCAGTTCTTC	CASSQTAEQFF
TRBV6-1	few	TRBJ2-5	.	TGTGCCAGCATGATAGGGCGGGGAGCACAAGAGACCCAGTACTTC	CASMIGRGAQETQYF
TRBV20-1	.	TRBJ2-1	TRBD2	TGCAGTGCAAGTCAGGAGAGCGGGAGACCAAATGAGCAGTTCTTC	CSASQESGRPNEQFF
TRBV7-9	few	TRBJ2-3	TRBD1	TGTGCCAGCAGCCTGGACAGGGGTGGCACAGATACGCAGTATTTT	CASSLDRGGTDTQYF
TRBV29-1	many	TRBJ1-2	TRBD1	TGCAGCGTGACCGGGACAGGGACATATGGCTACACCTTC	CSVTGTGTYGYTF
TRBV11-2	many	TRBJ2-3	.	TGTGCCAGCAGCTTAGTCCCAGGGTGGAGCACAGATACGCAGTATTTT	CASSLVPGWSTDTQYF
TRBV12-3/TRBV12-4	.	TRBJ2-5	TRBD2	TGTGCCAGCAGTTTTCCCGGCGGGGGTGAAGAGACCCAGTACTTC	CASSFPGGGEETQYF
TRBV28	few	TRBJ2-2	.	TGTGCCAGCAGATACCGGGAACCGAACACCGGGGAGCTGTTTTTT	CASRYREPNTGELFF
TRBV29-1	.	TRBJ2-6	.	TGCAGCGTAACCCAGGGCTCCGGGGCCAACGTCCTGACTTTC	CSVTQGSGANVLTF
TRBV5-1	many	TRBJ1-4	.	TGCGCCAGCAGCCGAACCCCGGGACTTACTAATGAAAAACTGTTTTTT	CASSRTPGLTNEKLFF
TRBV28	few	TRBJ2-1	.	TGTGCCAGCAGGACAGGAGCACCATACAATGAGCAGTTCTTC	CASRTGAPYNEQFF
TRBV27	.	TRBJ2-7	.	TGTGCCAGCGTTGGTCGGGGGAACGAGCAGTACTTC	CASVGRGNEQYF
TRBV19	few	TRBJ1-2	.	TGTGCCATCGCGCAGGGCGATGGCTACACCTTC	CAIAQGDGYTF
TRBV10-3	.	TRBJ2-5	.	TGTGCCATCAGTGAGAGGCAGGGTGGAGAGACCCAGTACTTC	CAISERQGGETQYF
TRBV6-5	few	TRBJ1-6	.	TGTGCCAGCAGTTACTCCGGGACGCTAGGGTCACCCCTCCACTTT	CASSYSGTLGSPLHF
TRBV5-1	once	TRBJ2-2	.	TGCGCCAGCAGCCATTCCCGGGAGCTGTTTTTT	CASSHSRELFF
TRBV7-9	.	TRBJ2-5	TRBD1	TGTGCCAGCAGCCCCCGGGACAGGGGAATGCAGACCCAGTACTTC	CASSPRDRGMQTQYF
TRBV20-1	many	TRBJ2-1	TRBD2	TGCAGTGCTAGAGTTGCCGGGACTAGCGGGTACAATGAGCAGTTCTTC	CSARVAGTSGYNEQFF
TRBV6-1	few	TRBJ1-4	TRBD1	TGTGCCAGCAGTCCCTGGGACAGGGGGCGGGAAAAACTGTTTTTT	CASSPWDRGREKLFF
TRBV2	.	TRBJ2-7	TRBD1	TGTGCCAGCAGAGGGGCACCCGGGACAGGGGTGTACGAGCAGTACTTC	CASRGAPGTGVYEQYF
TRBV28	few	TRBJ2-7	.	TGTGCCAGCAGTCCGGAACAGGGCTCCTACGAGCAGTACTTC	CASSPEQGSYEQYF
TRBV28	few	TRBJ2-1	TRBD1	TGTGCCAGCAAGGGGACAGGGGGTAACAATGAGCAGTTCTTC	CASKGTGGNNEQFF
TRBV20-1	.	TRBJ2-1	TRBD2	TGCAGTGTCCTGGGGGTGGCGGGAGAGGTTGAGCAGTTCTTC	CSVLGVAGEVEQFF
TRBV2	.	TRBJ1-2	.	TGTGCCAGCAGGACTAACTATGGCTACACCTTC	CASRTNYGYTF
TRBV7-9	few	TRBJ2-5	.	TGTGCCAGCAGCCTTATACGTTACACAAACCAAGAGACCCAGTACTTC	CASSLIRYTNQETQYF
TRBV29-1	.	TRBJ2-7	TRBD1	TGCAGCGTGCTCGACAGGGCCAACGGGTACGAGCAGTACTTC	CSVLDRANGYEQYF
TRBV5-1	many	TRBJ1-3	.	TGCGCCAGCAGCTTGGATCGGGCGGATGGAAACACCATATATTTT	CASSLDRADGNTIYF
TRBV28	.	TRBJ1-2	TRBD1	TGTGCCAGCAGGTGGGGGACAGTCTATGGCTACACCTTC	CASRWGTVYGYTF
TRBV5-5	many	TRBJ2-1	TRBD2	TGTGCCAGCAGCCTTTTAGCGGGAGGATCCCACAATGAGCAGTTCTTC	CASSLLAGGSHNEQFF
TRBV5-1	.	TRBJ1-1	.	TGCGCCAGCAGCTTAAAGTGGGACACTGAAGCTTTCTTT	CASSLKWDTEAFF
TRBV7-6	.	TRBJ2-5	TRBD2	TGTGCCAGCAGCCGTGCTAGCGGGGGGATAGAGACCCAGTACTTC	CASSRASGGIETQYF
TRBV9	.	TRBJ2-1	TRBD2	TGTGCCAGCAGCGCGACTCCGGGACTAGCGGGAGGGATGCATGAGCAGTTCTTC	CASSATPGLAGGMHEQFF
TRBV10-3	many	TRBJ2-3	.	TGTGCCATCAGTGAAAGAGGGGGGGCTGGAGATACGCAGTATTTT	CAISERGGAGDTQYF
TRBV14	few	TRBJ2-1	TRBD2	TGTGCCAGCAGCCAAGATGGGGGACTAGCGGGGGGTAGCTCCTACAATGAGCAGTTCTTC	CASSQDGGLAGGSSYNEQFF
TRBV27	.	TRBJ2-1	.	TGTGCCAGCAGTTTAGCGGCCAAGTACAATGAGCAGTTCTTC	CASSLAAKYNEQFF
TRBV19	.	TRBJ1-1	.	TGTGCCAGTAGTATCGGGGGTTTTCTGAACACTGAAGCTTTCTTT	CASSIGGFLNTEAFF
TRBV27	few	TRBJ2-7	TRBD2	TGTGCCAGCGGGACTAGCGGATTCGACGAGCAGTACTTC	CASGTSGFDEQYF
TRBV10-3	.	TRBJ2-7	.	TGTGCCATCGGGGAGCGAACCTACGAGCAGTACTTC	CAIGERTYEQYF
TRBV20-1	.	TRBJ2-1	TRBD2	TGCAGTGCCCTAAGACTAGCGGGAGTCCTGGATGAGCAGTTCTTC	CSALRLAGVLDEQFF